The clone carrying this T cell receptor beta chain was seen many times. The antigen remains unidentified. A much larger clonotype is one base distant, so this may be a read error. One entry per CDR3 protein results from TCRdb running MiXCR on the multiplex PCR reads. The data contain fewer than 80,000 distinct CDR3 sequences, around 43% of them singletons. This entry is derived from a study of breast tumors, draining lymph nodes, adjacent tissues. Study conclusions and caveats: Tumor TCR diversity was below lymph nodes but above nontumor tissue. Data only fit, rather than demonstrated, lymph node origin of most tumor T cells. Findings are consistent with lymph node origin and intratumoral expansion of most tumor T cells.

Losses at the gene ends were 3 bases for V and 6 bases for J; bases not matched to a gene: 8. The germline CDR1 and CDR2 sequences are DFQATT and SNEGSKA (reference sequence). This CDR3 contains 14 residues. Material: breast tumor tissue. The genes are TRBV20-1 and TRBJ2-7, with 10 bases matching TRBD2. This TCR came from a female donor with breast cancer. Some clones in this sample may be carry-over from other donors' samples. CDR3 in DNA: TGCAGTGCTAGGCGTAGCGGGGGGAAGACCGAGCAGTACTTC. Amino acid sequence: CSARRSGGKTEQYF.